The 5 T cell receptor beta chains below all came from one sample that was sequenced in a study of blood T cells in healthy people across ages. Primed by a sample-barcoded 5' primer and a J-beta primer mix, a second PCR proceeded for roughly 7 to 12 cycles. A single record per CDR3 protein comes from TCRdb applying MiXCR to the 5' RACE reads. The table records roughly 860,000 distinct CDR3 sequences, around two thirds of them present only once. Sequences were obtained from blood. These receptors were collected from a man younger than 45 in good health.

The chain recombines TRBV7-2 with TRBJ2-5; D ambiguous. V shed 1 base and J shed 11 bases, with 20 bases lying between them. Per germline, CDR1 SGHTA and CDR2 FQGNSA. CDR3 size: 15 residues. The CDR3 here is CASSLGPLEQSKQYF. The CDR3, as DNA: TGTGCCAGCAGCTTAGGGCCCCTGGAGCAGTCAAAGCAGTACTTC. Full variable domain (missing parts from reference TRBV7-2 and TRBJ2-5): GAGVSQSPSNKVTEKGKDVELRCDPISGHTALYWYRQSLGQGLEFLIYFQGNSAPDKSGLPSDRFSAERTGGSVSTLTIQRTQQEDSAVYLCASSLGPLEQSKQYFGPGTRLLVL.

The chain combines TRBV20-1 with TRBJ2-3; D is unclear. Deletions cut 6 bases from V and 0 bases from J, with 19 bases between. CDR1 is DFQATT and CDR2 is SNEGSKA in the germline V gene (reference sequence). The CDR3 extends over 16 amino acids. CDR3 bases: TGCAGTGCCCCTGGACGTCAAACGAGGAGCACAGATACGCAGTATTTT. Translated, it gives CSAPGRQTRSTDTQYF.

The chain recombines TRBV9 with TRBJ2-7; tentative D call: TRBD1 (5 bases). The CDR3 has 14 amino acids. V lost 0 bases and J lost 4, with 11 bases in between. Germline CDR1 and CDR2: SGDLS and YYNGEE. CDR3 sequence reads: CASSVASGQYEQYF. The CDR3 DNA reads TGTGCCAGCAGCGTAGCGTCAGGGCAATACGAGCAGTACTTC. Combining the CDR3 with reference TRBV9 and TRBJ2-7 gives the whole variable domain DSGVTQTPKHLITATGQRVTLRCSPRSGDLSVYWYQQSLDQGLQFLIQYYNGEERAKGNILERFSAQQFPDLHSELNLSSLELGDSALYFCASSVASGQYEQYFGPGTRLTVT.

The V and J genes are TRBV7-2 and TRBJ2-5; the match to TRBD1 covers 9 bases. The CDR3 consists of 14 residues. The germline CDR1 and CDR2 sequences are SGHTA and FQGNSA. The junction had 6 bases not matched to a gene; V was cut back by 4 bases and J by 6 bases. CDR3 DNA: TGTGCCAGCAGCTGGGACAGGGAGGAGAAGACCCAGTACTTC. Amino acid sequence: CASSWDREEKTQYF.

V gene TRBV6-2 or TRBV6-3 combines with J gene TRBJ2-7; the D gene is possibly TRBD1 (6 bases). There are 14 residues in the CDR3. Trimming left V 8 bases short and J 2 bases short, with 16 bases between. Germline assignment: CDR1 MNHEY and CDR2 SVGEGT. CDR3 nucleotides: TGTGCCAGCCTTACCCGACAGGAACCCTACGAGCAGTACTTC. As protein: CASLTRQEPYEQYF.